The clone carrying this T cell receptor (beta chain) was seen many times. PCR was performed a second time for roughly 7 to 11 cycles using a sample-barcoded 5' primer and a J-beta primer mix. Each CDR3 protein is one row after TCRdb ran MiXCR on the 5' RACE reads. The sample holds roughly 1 million distinct CDR3 sequences, approximately 25% seen once. The sample originates from a study of blood T cells in healthy people across ages. Germline values: CDR1 SQVTM, CDR2 ANQGSEA. The germline V and J ends were trimmed by 6 bases and 0 bases, with 12 bases remaining between them. The CDR3 loop spans 14 amino acids. A further study also used this sample, focusing on T cells of mothers and their children. As that study records: Related mother-child pairs shared slightly more overlap than unrelated pairs, but the difference was non-significant.

The rearrangement links TRBV29-1 to TRBJ2-4; TRBD2 might be the D (5 bases). The clonotype originates from a girl aged 2 to 9 in good health. What was sequenced was blood. The CDR3 DNA reads TGCAGCGTGCGGGCGGTGCTAGCCAAAAACATTCAGTACTTC. This codes for CSVRAVLAKNIQYF.